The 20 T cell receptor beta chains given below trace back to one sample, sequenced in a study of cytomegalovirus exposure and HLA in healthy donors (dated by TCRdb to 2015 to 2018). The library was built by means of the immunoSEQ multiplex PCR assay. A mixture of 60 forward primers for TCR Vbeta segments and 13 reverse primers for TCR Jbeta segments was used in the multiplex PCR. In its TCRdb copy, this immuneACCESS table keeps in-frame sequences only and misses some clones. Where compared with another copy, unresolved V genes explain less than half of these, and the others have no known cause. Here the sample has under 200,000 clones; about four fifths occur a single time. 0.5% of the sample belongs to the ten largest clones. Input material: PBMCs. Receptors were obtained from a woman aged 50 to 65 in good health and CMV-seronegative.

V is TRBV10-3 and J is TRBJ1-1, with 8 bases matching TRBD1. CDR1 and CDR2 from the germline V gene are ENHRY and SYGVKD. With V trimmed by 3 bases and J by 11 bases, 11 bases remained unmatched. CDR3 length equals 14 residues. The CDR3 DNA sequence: TGTGCCATCAGTGAACACCAGGGGGCGCCGAGGGCTTTCTTT. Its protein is CAISEHQGAPRAFF.

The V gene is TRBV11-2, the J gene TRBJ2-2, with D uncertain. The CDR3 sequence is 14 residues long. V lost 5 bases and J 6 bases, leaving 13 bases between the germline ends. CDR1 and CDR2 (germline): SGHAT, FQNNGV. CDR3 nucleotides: TGTGCCAGCAGCCCCGTGTGGGCCGCCGGGGAGCTGTTTTTT. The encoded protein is CASSPVWAAGELFF.

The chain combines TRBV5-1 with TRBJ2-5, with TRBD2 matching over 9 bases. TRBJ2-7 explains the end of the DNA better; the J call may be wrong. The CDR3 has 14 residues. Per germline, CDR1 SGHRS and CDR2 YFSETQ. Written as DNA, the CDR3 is TGCGCCAGCAGCGGACTAGCGCCCTCCTACGAGCAGTACTTC. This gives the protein CASSGLAPSYEQYF.

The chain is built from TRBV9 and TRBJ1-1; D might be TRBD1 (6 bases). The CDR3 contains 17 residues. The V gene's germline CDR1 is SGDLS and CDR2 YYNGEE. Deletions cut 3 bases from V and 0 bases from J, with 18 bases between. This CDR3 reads CASSGPTGGIMNTEAFF. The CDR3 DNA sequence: TGTGCCAGCAGCGGCCCAACTGGGGGCATCATGAACACTGAAGCTTTCTTT.

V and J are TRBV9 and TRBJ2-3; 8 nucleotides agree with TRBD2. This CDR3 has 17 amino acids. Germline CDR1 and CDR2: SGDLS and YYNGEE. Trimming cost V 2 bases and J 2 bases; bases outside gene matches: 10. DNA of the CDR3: TGTGCCAGCAGCGTTGGTTCACCGGGGGGGGTCACAGATACGCAGTATTTT. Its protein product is CASSVGSPGGVTDTQYF. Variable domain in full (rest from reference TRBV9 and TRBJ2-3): DSGVTQTPKHLITATGQRVTLRCSPRSGDLSVYWYQQSLDQGLQFLIQYYNGEERAKGNILERFSAQQFPDLHSELNLSSLELGDSALYFCASSVGSPGGVTDTQYFGPGTRLTVL.

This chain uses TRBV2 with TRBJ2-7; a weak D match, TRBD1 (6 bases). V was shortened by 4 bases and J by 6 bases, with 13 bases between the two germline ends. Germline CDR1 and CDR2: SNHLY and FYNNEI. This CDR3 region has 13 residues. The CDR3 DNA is TGTGCCAGCAGTGTAAGGGCAGGGGCCGAGCAGTACTTC. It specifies CASSVRAGAEQYF.

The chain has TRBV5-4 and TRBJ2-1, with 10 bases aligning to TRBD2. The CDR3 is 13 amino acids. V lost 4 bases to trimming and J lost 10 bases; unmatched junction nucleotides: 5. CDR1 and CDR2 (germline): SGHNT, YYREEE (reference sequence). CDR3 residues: CASSLRTSGEQFF. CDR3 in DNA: TGTGCCAGCAGCCTACGGACTAGCGGAGAGCAGTTCTTC.

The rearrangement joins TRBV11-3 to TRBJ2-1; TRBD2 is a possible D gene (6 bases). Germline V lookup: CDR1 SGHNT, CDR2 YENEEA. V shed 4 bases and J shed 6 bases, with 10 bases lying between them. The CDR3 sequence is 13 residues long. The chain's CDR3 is CASSSDGGNEQFF. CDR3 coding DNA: TGTGCCAGCAGCTCCGACGGGGGCAATGAGCAGTTCTTC.

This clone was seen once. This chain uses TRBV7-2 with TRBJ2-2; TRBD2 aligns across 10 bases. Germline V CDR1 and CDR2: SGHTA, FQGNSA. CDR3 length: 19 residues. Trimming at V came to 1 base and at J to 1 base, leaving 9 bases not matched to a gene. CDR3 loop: CASSLGRLAGVRNTGELFF. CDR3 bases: TGTGCCAGCAGCTTAGGTCGGCTAGCGGGGGTCCGGAACACCGGGGAGCTGTTTTTT. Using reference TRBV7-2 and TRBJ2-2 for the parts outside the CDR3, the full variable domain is GAGVSQSPSNKVTEKGKDVELRCDPISGHTALYWYRQSLGQGLEFLIYFQGNSAPDKSGLPSDRFSAERTGGSVSTLTIQRTQQEDSAVYLCASSLGRLAGVRNTGELFFGEGSRLTVL.

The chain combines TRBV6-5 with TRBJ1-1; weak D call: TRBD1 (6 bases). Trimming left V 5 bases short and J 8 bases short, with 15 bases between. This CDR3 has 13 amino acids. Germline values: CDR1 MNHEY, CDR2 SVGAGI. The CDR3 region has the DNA TGTGCCAGCAGTCCTCTGGACAGATACGAAGCTTTCTTT. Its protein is CASSPLDRYEAFF.

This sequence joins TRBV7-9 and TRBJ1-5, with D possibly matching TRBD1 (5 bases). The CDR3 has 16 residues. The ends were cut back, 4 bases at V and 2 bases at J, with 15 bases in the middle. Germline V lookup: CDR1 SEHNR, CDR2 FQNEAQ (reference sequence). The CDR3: CASSSQGTTGNQPQHF. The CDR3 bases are TGTGCCAGCAGCTCCCAGGGTACCACGGGCAATCAGCCCCAGCATTTT. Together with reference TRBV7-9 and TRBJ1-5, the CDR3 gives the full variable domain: DTGVSQNPRHKITKRGQNVTFRCDPISEHNRLYWYRQTLGQGPEFLTYFQNEAQLEKSRLLSDRFSAERPKGSFSTLEIQRTEQGDSAMYLCASSSQGTTGNQPQHFGDGTRLSIL.

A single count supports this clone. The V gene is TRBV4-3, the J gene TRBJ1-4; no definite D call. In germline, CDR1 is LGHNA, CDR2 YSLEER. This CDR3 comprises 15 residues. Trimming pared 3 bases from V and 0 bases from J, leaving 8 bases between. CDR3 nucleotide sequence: TGCGCCAGCAGCCAGAGGACTTCAACTAATGAAAAACTGTTTTTT. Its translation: CASSQRTSTNEKLFF.

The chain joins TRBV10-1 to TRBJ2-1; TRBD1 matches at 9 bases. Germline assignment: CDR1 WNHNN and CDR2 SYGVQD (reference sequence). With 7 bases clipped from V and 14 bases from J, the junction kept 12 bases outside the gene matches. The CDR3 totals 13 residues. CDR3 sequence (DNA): TGCGCCAGCACCCGAGGACAGGGGAGGTGGAAGTTCTTC. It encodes CASTRGQGRWKFF.

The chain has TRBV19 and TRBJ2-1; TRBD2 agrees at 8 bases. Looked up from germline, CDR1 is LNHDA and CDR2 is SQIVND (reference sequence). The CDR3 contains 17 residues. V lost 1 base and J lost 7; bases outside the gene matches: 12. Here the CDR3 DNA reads TGTGCCAGTAGTATAGGTCGGGGGGGCCGGGGTCGAAATGAGCAGTTCTTC. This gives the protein CASSIGRGGRGRNEQFF.

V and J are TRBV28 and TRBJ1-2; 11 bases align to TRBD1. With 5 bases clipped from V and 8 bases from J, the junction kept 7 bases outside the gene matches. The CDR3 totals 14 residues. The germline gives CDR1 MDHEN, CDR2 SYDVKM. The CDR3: CASSLGQGAGGYTF. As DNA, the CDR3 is TGTGCCAGCAGTCTAGGACAGGGGGCGGGAGGCTACACCTTC.

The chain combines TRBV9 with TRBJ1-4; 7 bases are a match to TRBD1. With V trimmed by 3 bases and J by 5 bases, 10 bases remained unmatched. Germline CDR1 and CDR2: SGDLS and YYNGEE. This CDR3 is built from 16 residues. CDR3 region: CASSATHGTANEKLFF. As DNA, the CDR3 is TGTGCCAGCAGCGCGACCCACGGGACAGCCAATGAAAAACTGTTTTTT.

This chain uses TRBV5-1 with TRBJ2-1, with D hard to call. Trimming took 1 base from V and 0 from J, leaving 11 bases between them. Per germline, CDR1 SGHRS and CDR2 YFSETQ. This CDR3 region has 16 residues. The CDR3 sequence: CASSLFSPNSYNEQFF. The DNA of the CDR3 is TGCGCCAGCAGCTTGTTTAGTCCCAACTCCTACAATGAGCAGTTCTTC.

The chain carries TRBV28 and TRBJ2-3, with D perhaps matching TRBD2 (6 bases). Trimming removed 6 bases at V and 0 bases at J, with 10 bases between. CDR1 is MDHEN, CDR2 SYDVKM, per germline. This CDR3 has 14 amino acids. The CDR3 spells CASRLAASTDTQYF. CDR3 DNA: TGTGCCAGCAGACTAGCCGCTAGCACAGATACGCAGTATTTT.

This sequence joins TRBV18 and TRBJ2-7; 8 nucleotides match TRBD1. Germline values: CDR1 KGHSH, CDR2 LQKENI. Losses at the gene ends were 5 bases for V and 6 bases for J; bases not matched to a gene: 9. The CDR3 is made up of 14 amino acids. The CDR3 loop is CASSSQGAPFEQYF. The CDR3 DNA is TGTGCCAGCTCATCGCAGGGGGCTCCCTTCGAGCAGTACTTC.

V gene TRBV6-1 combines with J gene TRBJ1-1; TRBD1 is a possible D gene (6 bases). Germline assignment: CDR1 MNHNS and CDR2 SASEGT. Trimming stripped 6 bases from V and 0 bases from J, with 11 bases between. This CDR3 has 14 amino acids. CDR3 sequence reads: CASRTRGLNTEAFF. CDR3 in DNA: TGTGCCAGCAGGACAAGGGGGTTGAACACTGAAGCTTTCTTT.